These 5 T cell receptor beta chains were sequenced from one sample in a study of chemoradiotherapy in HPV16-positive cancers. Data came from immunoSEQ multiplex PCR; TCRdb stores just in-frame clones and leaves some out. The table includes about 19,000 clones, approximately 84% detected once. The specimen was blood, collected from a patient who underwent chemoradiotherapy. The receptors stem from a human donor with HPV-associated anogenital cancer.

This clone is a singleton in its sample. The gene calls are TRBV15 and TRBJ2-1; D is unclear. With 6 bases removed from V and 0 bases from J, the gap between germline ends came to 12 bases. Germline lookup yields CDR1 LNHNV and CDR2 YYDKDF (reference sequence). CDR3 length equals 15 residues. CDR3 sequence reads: CATSTGPSSYNEQFF. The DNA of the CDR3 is TGTGCCACCAGTACGGGCCCCAGCTCCTACAATGAGCAGTTCTTC.

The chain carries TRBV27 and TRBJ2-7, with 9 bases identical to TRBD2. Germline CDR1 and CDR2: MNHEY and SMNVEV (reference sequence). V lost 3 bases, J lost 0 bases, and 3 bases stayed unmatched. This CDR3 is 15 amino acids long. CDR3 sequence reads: CASSFGRGGSYEQYF. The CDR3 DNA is TGTGCCAGCAGTTTCGGGCGGGGGGGCTCCTACGAGCAGTACTTC.

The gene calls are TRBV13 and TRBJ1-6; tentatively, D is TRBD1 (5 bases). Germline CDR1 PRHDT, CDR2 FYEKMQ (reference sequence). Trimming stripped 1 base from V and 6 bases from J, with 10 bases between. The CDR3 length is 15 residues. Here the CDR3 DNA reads TGTGCCAGCAGCTTAGCCAGGGACCTTAATTCACCCCTCCACTTT. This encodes CASSLARDLNSPLHF.

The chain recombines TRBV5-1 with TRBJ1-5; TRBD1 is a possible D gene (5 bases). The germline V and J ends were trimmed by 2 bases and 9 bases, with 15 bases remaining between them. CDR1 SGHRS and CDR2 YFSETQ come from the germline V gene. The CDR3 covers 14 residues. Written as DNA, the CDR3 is TGCGCCAGCAGCTTAGGGCAGGGCGCTGGGCCCCAGCATTTT. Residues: CASSLGQGAGPQHF.

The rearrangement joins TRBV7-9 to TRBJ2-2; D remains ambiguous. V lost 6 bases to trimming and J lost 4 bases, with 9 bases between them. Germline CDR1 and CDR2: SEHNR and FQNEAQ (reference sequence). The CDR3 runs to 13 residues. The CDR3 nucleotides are TGTGCCAGCAGTTCTTCCAGCACCGGGGAGCTGTTTTTT. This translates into CASSSSSTGELFF.